The T cell receptor beta chain described here comes from a study of blood T cell repertoires in COVID-19. Turning to the study itself: Samples came from the United States, Italy and Spain, spanning acute and convalescent COVID-19. T cells, B-cell-depleted T cells, or PBMCs provided the cDNA or gDNA that served as material.

This clone was seen a single time. This CDR3 has 14 amino acids. The germline gives CDR1 MNHNS, CDR2 SASEGT. The germline V and J ends were trimmed by 0 bases and 1 base, with 6 bases remaining between them. Authors' methods: Reference gene primer amplification yielded estimated nucleated cell counts. Profiled with immunoSEQ multiplex PCR; TCRdb holds only in-frame clones, not every one. For V, J and clone size, that table is used; D and trimming come from the DNA. The table lists 120,000 to 150,000 clones, about three quarters of them singletons. The sequenced material came from peripheral blood. The sequence was obtained from a middle-aged man with acute or convalescent COVID-19. This sequence joins TRBV6-1 and TRBJ1-2; D gene uncertain. Written as DNA, the CDR3 is TGTGCCAGCAGTGAAGCGCTCGGTAACTATGGCTACACCTTC. This gives the protein CASSEALGNYGYTF.